This T cell receptor beta chain originates from a study of OX40 agonist ivuxolimab in advanced cancers. Study-level background: Patients enrolled in dose escalation were diagnosed with hepatocellular carcinoma, melanoma, renal cell or head and neck cancer.

Only in-frame clones appear in the TCRdb table, and some are missing; sequencing was by immunoSEQ multiplex PCR. The sample holds about 35,000 clones, 60% to 85% seen once. V was shortened by 4 bases and J by 3 bases, with 12 bases between the two germline ends. The CDR3 has 14 amino acids. Germline V gene sequence: CDR1 SGHKS, CDR2 YYEKEE (reference sequence). Note on this clone: The antigen is not known.

Findings and limits, study-wide: Antigen specificity of clonally expanded peripheral T cells was not established.

This chain joins TRBV5-5 and TRBJ2-3, with D tentatively TRBD1 (6 bases). This TCR was sampled from an adult with an advanced solid tumor such as melanoma, head and neck, liver or kidney cancer. Specimen: CD4+ or CD8+ T cells sorted from blood, collected in a trial of the OX40 agonist ivuxolimab. CDR3 amino acids: CASSDIQGTDTQYF. The CDR3 nucleotides are TGTGCCAGCAGCGACATTCAGGGGACAGATACGCAGTATTTT.